This TCR beta chain was profiled in a study of T cells in Graves' hyperthyroidism and ophthalmopathy. Study-level points and caveats: Peripheral blood also featured most of the thyroid clonotypes expanded above 0.001.

Germline-derived CDR1 and CDR2 are SGHRS and YFSETQ. The CDR3 contains 14 residues. The ends lost 8 bases at V and 7 bases at J; junction bases unmatched: 9. It was RNA transcripts that yielded the amplified TCR beta CDR3 regions. A set of HTBI primers served as the primers for a first-round RT-PCR of the TCR CDR3. TCRdb used MiXCR to reprocess the multiplex PCR reads, holding one entry per CDR3 protein. The data show 500,000 to 650,000 distinct CDR3 sequences, under 20% seen once. Ophthalmopathy in the patients scored at least 3 on Clinical Activity Score and at least 4 on NOSPECS grade, lasting under 3 months. Diagnostic assessment was based on clinical symptoms, serum thyroxine and TRAb, thyroid ultrasound and orbital computed tomography. With regard to this clonotype: Its specificity is unknown.

This TCR came from a woman in her late teens or twenties with Graves' ophthalmopathy. The sequencing sample was made of blood. J is TRBJ2-5 and V is TRBV5-1; 12 nucleotides align to TRBD1. CDR3 in amino acids: CARPGQGAIGTQYF. In DNA, the CDR3 is TGCGCCAGACCGGGACAGGGGGCGATTGGGACCCAGTACTTC. The entire variable domain, with the rest obtained from reference TRBV5-1 and TRBJ2-5, is as follows: KAGVTQTPRYLIKTRGQQVTLSCSPISGHRSVSWYQQTPGQGLQFLFEYFSETQRNKGNFPGRFSGRQFSNSRSEMNVSTLELGDSALYLCARPGQGAIGTQYFGPGTRLLVL.